This TCR beta chain comes out of a study of OX40 agonist ivuxolimab in advanced cancers. Study findings and constraints: In the 0.1 to 3.0 mg/kg range, CD4+ and CD8+ blood T cells had expanded clonally by week 6.

V was clipped by 2 bases and J by 6 bases, with 10 bases between them. CDR1 SGHVS and CDR2 FQNEAQ come from the germline V gene. CDR3 length: 14 residues. Sequenced by immunoSEQ multiplex PCR; TCRdb stores in-frame clones only, minus some. The sample yields 75,000 to 95,000 clones, 70% to 85% seen once. Points on this clone: Its antigen is still unknown.

Blood was sampled at baseline, cycle 4 day 1, and cycle 7 day 1. V gene TRBV7-8 combines with J gene TRBJ2-2; D may be TRBD1 (6 bases). This clonotype was obtained from an adult with an advanced solid tumor such as melanoma, head and neck, liver or kidney cancer. The material was CD4+ or CD8+ T cells sorted from blood, obtained in a trial of the OX40 agonist ivuxolimab. The CDR3 loop is CASSLFSGAGELFF. CDR3 in DNA: TGTGCCAGCAGCTTATTCTCAGGGGCCGGGGAGCTGTTTTTT.